This entry lists 19 T cell receptor beta chains sequenced from one sample in a study of blood T cells in healthy people across ages. Next came a second PCR, run for about 7 to 12 cycles, which used a sample-barcoded 5' primer along with a J-beta primer mix. In TCRdb, the 5' RACE reads were re-called with MiXCR into one record per CDR3 protein. Counted here are hundreds of thousands of distinct CDR3 sequences, 24% occurring once; the ten biggest clones make up less than 9%. Another study also made use of these data, one on T cells of mothers and their children.

Specimen: blood. All receptors derive from a boy under 18 in good health.

For the CDR3, the DNA is TGTGCCAGCAGCTCCGGCCGAGGGACTAACTACGAGCAGTACTTC. It specifies CASSSGRGTNYEQYF. The gene calls are TRBV7-6 and TRBJ2-7, with TRBD2 matching over 7 bases. Germline V gives CDR1 SGHVS, CDR2 FNYEAQ. CDR3 length: 15 residues. Unmatched junction bases numbered 9, after V lost 4 bases and J lost 3 bases.

The chain is built from TRBV11-2 and TRBJ2-7; D gene unclear. The germline gives CDR1 SGHAT, CDR2 FQNNGV. The germline V and J ends were trimmed by 5 bases and 2 bases, with 10 bases remaining between them. The CDR3 runs to 13 residues. The CDR3: CASSPVQAYEQYF. In DNA form, the CDR3 reads TGTGCCAGCAGCCCCGTTCAAGCCTACGAGCAGTACTTC.

The V gene is TRBV25-1, the J gene TRBJ1-2, with 9 bases matching TRBD1. Trimming cost V 4 bases and J 8 bases; bases outside gene matches: 20. Germline V gene data show CDR1 as MGHDK and CDR2 as SYGVNS. The CDR3 runs 18 residues. The CDR3 reads CASSARDRVRDRHWGYTF. CDR3 nucleotides: TGTGCCAGCAGTGCACGGGACAGGGTACGGGATCGTCATTGGGGCTACACCTTC.

The chain joins TRBV11-2 to TRBJ1-2; 7 nucleotides line up with TRBD1. The V gene's germline CDR1 is SGHAT and CDR2 FQNNGV. The CDR3 has 15 amino acids. J lost 4 bases, V lost 5 bases, and 10 bases had no gene match. The CDR3 bases are TGTGCCAGCAGCCCCTACGGGACAGCCATCTATGGCTACACCTTC. Amino acids: CASSPYGTAIYGYTF.

This clonotype was counted a few times. The V call is TRBV18, the J call TRBJ2-4, with a tentative D call TRBD2 (6 bases). CDR1 is KGHSH and CDR2 is LQKENI in the germline V gene. The V and J ends lost 6 bases and 5 bases respectively, with 11 bases between them. The CDR3 is 13 residues long. The CDR3 DNA reads as TGTGCCAGCTCGGGAGGACTGGAAAACATTCAGTACTTC. It is translated as CASSGGLENIQYF.

V usage is TRBV13 and J usage is TRBJ2-2; D is perhaps TRBD1 or TRBD2 (6 bases each). The CDR3 length is 16 residues. V was shortened by 5 bases and J by 3 bases, with 16 bases between the two germline ends. Per germline, CDR1 PRHDT and CDR2 FYEKMQ (reference sequence). The CDR3 spells CASSPRGRTHTGELFF. CDR3 DNA: TGTGCCAGCAGCCCCCGGGGGCGAACTCACACCGGGGAGCTGTTTTTT.

This clonotype showed up just a few times. CDR3 amino acids: CASSLGLAVTQYF. For the CDR3, the DNA is TGTGCCAGCAGTTTAGGGCTAGCTGTTACGCAGTATTTT. The chain has TRBV12-3 or TRBV12-4 and TRBJ2-3, with D possibly TRBD2 on 5 matching bases. V was cut by 1 base and J by 8 bases, with 10 bases left in between. The CDR3 loop spans 13 amino acids.

This clonotype came up a few times. The genes are TRBV20-1 and TRBJ2-2, with D possibly called TRBD1 or TRBD2 (5 bases each). Trimming took 1 base from V and 5 from J, leaving 20 bases between them. Germline lookup yields CDR1 DFQATT and CDR2 SNEGSKA (reference sequence). This CDR3 has 17 residues. The CDR3 region has the DNA TGCAGTGCTAGAGCCGGGACGACCCACCGAGGAACCGGGGAGCTGTTTTTT. It specifies CSARAGTTHRGTGELFF.

The table lists this clonotype with a count of one. The chain combines TRBV5-5 with TRBJ2-5, with D possibly matching TRBD1 (6 bases). V lost 4 bases, J lost 4 bases, and 14 bases lay in between. Germline V lookup: CDR1 SGHKS, CDR2 YYEKEE (reference sequence). CDR3 length equals 14 residues. This CDR3 reads CASSRGHMRETQYF. DNA of the CDR3: TGTGCCAGCAGCCGGGGACATATGAGAGAGACCCAGTACTTC.

The V gene is TRBV28, the J gene TRBJ2-1; D is uncertain. From germline, CDR1 is MDHEN and CDR2 SYDVKM. This CDR3 is built from 16 residues. V gave up 6 bases and J gave up 1 base, with 16 bases separating them. CDR3 loop: CASSFGVGGSYNEQFF. The CDR3 DNA reads as TGTGCCAGCAGCTTTGGGGTCGGTGGTTCCTACAATGAGCAGTTCTTC.

This clonotype has only a few counts. V gene TRBV13 combines with J gene TRBJ2-7; the D gene is possibly TRBD1 (6 bases). Trimming took 0 bases from V and 3 from J, leaving 12 bases between them. Germline loops: CDR1 PRHDT, CDR2 FYEKMQ (reference sequence). The CDR3 has 15 amino acids. The CDR3 DNA reads TGTGCCAGCAGCTTAGGCCTATCGGACAGCTACGAGCAGTACTTC. This sequence encodes CASSLGLSDSYEQYF.

The table lists this clonotype with a few counts. The rearrangement uses TRBV5-1 and TRBJ1-5, with 7 bases matching TRBD1. The germline V gene has CDR1 SGHRS and CDR2 YFSETQ. Germline trimming cut 5 bases from V and 2 bases from J; bases unmatched to any gene: 10. This CDR3 contains 16 residues. The CDR3 DNA follows: TGCGCCAGCAGTTTGACAGGGCCCAGGGGCAATCAGCCCCAGCATTTT. This translates into CASSLTGPRGNQPQHF.

In DNA, the CDR3 is TGTGCCAGCAGCTTAGAACAGGGGGCACATGGCTACACCTTC. Translating it yields CASSLEQGAHGYTF. This chain joins TRBV7-8 and TRBJ1-2; 9 positions match TRBD1. V was pared by 1 base and J by 6 bases, with 3 bases of the junction left unmatched. Germline V CDR1 and CDR2: SGHVS, FQNEAQ. This CDR3 spans 14 amino acids. The variable domain in full, completed from reference TRBV7-8 and TRBJ1-2, reads GAGVSQSPRYKVAKRGQDVALRCDPISGHVSLFWYQQALGQGPEFLTYFQNEAQLDKSGLPSDRFFAERPEGSVSTLKIQRTQQEDSAVYLCASSLEQGAHGYTFGSGTRLTVV.

The chain carries TRBV12-3 or TRBV12-4 and TRBJ2-7; TRBD1 matches at 8 bases. This CDR3 has 13 residues. J was trimmed by 6 bases and V by 5 bases; bases with no gene match: 6. Here the CDR3 DNA reads TGTGCCAGCAGTCCGGACAGGGTCGGCGAGCAGTACTTC. As protein: CASSPDRVGEQYF.

This clonotype was found a few times. One junction end does not reproduce the germline sequence, and a read error may be involved. V is TRBV3-1 and J is TRBJ1-1; D perhaps matches TRBD1 (6 bases). The germline V gene encodes CDR1 LGHDT and CDR2 YNNKEL (reference sequence). The CDR3 has 18 amino acids. CDR3: CASSQDRGVQGMDTEAFF. DNA for the CDR3: TGTGCCAGCAGCCAAGATCGCGGAGTACAGGGAATGGACACTGAAGCCTTCTTT.

This clonotype was observed at least ten times. V gene TRBV12-3 or TRBV12-4 combines with J gene TRBJ2-1; 7 bases agree with TRBD2. The CDR3 consists of 15 residues. Germline trimming cut 0 bases from V and 3 bases from J; bases unmatched to any gene: 2. The CDR3 region has the DNA TGTGCCAGCAGTTTAGCGGGGGGGGGCTACAATGAGCAGTTCTTC. Translating gives CASSLAGGGYNEQFF.

V usage is TRBV29-1 and J usage is TRBJ1-1, with a weak D call TRBD1 (5 bases). V was cut by 1 base and J by 4 bases, with 10 bases left in between. From germline, CDR1 is SQVTM and CDR2 ANQGSEA. The CDR3 runs to 13 residues. CDR3: CSVEGRVATEAFF. In DNA form, the CDR3 reads TGCAGCGTTGAAGGCAGGGTGGCCACTGAAGCTTTCTTT. Together with reference TRBV29-1 and TRBJ1-1, the CDR3 gives the full variable domain: SAVISQKPSRDICQRGTSLTIQCQVDSQVTMMFWYRQQPGQSLTLIATANQGSEATYESGFVIDKFPISRPNLTFSTLTVSNMSPEDSSIYLCSVEGRVATEAFFGQGTRLTVV.

The chain is built from TRBV4-2 and TRBJ2-5; 11 bases agree with TRBD2. The junction had 8 bases not matched to a gene; V was cut back by 4 bases and J by 4 bases. In germline, CDR1 is LGHNA, CDR2 YNFKEQ. This CDR3 is built from 16 residues. This CDR3 reads CASSPKLAGGGETQYF. CDR3 nucleotide sequence: TGTGCCAGCAGCCCTAAATTAGCGGGGGGGGGAGAGACCCAGTACTTC.

The V gene is TRBV9, the J gene TRBJ1-1, with a weak D call TRBD1 (5 bases). The CDR3 spans 16 residues. CDR1 is SGDLS and CDR2 is YYNGEE in the germline V gene. V was clipped by 6 bases and J by 2 bases, with 20 bases between them. CDR3 nucleotide sequence: TGTGCCAGCAACCGTGACGTAGGGACGGCTAACACTGAAGCTTTCTTT. It yields the protein CASNRDVGTANTEAFF.